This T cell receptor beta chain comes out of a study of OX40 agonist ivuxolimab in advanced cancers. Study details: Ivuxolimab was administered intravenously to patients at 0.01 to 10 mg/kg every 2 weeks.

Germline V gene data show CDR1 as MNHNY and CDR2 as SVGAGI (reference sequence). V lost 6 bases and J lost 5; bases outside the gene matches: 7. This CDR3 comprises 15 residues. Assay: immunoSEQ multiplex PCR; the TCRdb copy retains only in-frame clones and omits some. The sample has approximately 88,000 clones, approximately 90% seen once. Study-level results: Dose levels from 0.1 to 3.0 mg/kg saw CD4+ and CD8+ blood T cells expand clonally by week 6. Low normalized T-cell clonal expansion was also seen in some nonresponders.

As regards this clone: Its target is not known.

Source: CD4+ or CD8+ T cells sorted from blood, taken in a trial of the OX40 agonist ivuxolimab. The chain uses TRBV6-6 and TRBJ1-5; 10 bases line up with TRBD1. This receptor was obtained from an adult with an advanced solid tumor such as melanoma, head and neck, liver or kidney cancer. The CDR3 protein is CASSHQTGGYQPQHF. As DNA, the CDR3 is TGTGCCAGCAGCCACCAGACAGGGGGCTATCAGCCCCAGCATTTT.